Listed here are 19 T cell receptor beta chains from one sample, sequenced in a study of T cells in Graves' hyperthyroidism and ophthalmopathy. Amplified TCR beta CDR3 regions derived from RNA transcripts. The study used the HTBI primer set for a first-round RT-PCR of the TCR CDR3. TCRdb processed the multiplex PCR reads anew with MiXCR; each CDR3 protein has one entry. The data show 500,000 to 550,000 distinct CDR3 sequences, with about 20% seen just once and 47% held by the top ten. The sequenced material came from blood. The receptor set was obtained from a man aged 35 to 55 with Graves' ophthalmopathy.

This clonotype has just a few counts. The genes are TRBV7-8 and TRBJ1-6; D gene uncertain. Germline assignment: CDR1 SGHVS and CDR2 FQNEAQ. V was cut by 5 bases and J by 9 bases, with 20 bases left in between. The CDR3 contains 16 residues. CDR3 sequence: CASSRSASLMGSPLHF. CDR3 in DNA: TGTGCCAGCAGCCGATCCGCCTCGTTGATGGGTTCACCCCTCCACTTT.

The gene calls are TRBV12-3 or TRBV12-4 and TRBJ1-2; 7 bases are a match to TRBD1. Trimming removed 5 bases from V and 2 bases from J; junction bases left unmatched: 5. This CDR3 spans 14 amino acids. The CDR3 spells CASSLDRVNYGYTF. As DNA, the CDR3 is TGTGCCAGCAGTCTTGACAGGGTAAACTATGGCTACACCTTC.

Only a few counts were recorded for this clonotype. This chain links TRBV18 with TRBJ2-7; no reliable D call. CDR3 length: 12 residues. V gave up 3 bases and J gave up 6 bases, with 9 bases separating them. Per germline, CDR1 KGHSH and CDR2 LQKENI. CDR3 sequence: CASSPPFGEQYF. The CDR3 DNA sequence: TGTGCCAGCTCACCCCCCTTTGGCGAGCAGTACTTC.

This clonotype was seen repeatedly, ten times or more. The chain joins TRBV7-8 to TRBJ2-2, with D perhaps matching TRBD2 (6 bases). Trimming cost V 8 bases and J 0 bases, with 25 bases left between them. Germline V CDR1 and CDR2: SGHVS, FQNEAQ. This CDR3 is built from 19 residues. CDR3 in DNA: TGTGCCAGCGGTGGAGGGACTTCGCGCCTCGTACCGAACACCGGGGAGCTGTTTTTT. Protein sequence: CASGGGTSRLVPNTGELFF.

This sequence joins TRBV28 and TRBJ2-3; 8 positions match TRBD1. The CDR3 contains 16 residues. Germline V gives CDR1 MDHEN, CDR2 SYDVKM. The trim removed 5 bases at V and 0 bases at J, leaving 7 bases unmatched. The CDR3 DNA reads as TGTGCCAGCAGTCCAGGGTCAGGGGGCAGCACAGATACGCAGTATTTT. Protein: CASSPGSGGSTDTQYF.

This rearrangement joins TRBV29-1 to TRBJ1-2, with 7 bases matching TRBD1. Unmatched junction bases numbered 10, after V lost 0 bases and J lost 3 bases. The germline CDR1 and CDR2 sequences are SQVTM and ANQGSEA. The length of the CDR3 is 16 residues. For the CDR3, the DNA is TGCAGCGTTGAAGAGGACCCGACCGGGACAGACTATGGCTACACCTTC. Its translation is CSVEEDPTGTDYGYTF.

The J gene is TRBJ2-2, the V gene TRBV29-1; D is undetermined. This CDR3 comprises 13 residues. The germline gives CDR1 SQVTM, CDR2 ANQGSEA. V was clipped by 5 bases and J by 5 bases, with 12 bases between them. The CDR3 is CSVIFSLTGELFF. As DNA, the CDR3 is TGCAGCGTTATATTTTCCTTGACCGGGGAGCTGTTTTTT.

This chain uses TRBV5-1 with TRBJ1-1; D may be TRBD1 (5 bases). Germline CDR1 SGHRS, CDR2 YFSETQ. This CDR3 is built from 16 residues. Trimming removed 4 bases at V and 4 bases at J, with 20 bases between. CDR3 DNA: TGCGCCAGCAGCCTCTCGGGCTGGGGAAGGGGCACTGAAGCTTTCTTT. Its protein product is CASSLSGWGRGTEAFF.

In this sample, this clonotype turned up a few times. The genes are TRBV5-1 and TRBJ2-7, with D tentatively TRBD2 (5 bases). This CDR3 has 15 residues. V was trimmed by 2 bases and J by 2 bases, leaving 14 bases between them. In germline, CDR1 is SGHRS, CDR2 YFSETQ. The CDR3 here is CASSLMGGYTYEQYF. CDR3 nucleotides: TGCGCCAGCAGCTTAATGGGCGGGTACACCTACGAGCAGTACTTC. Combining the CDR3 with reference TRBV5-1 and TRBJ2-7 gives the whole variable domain KAGVTQTPRYLIKTRGQQVTLSCSPISGHRSVSWYQQTPGQGLQFLFEYFSETQRNKGNFPGRFSGRQFSNSRSEMNVSTLELGDSALYLCASSLMGGYTYEQYFGPGTRLTVT.

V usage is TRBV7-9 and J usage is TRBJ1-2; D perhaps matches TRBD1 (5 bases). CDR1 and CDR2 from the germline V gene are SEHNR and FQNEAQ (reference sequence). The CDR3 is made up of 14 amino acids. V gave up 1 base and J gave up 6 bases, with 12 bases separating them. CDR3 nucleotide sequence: TGTGCCAGCAGCTTAGTTGGGACTGCCGATGGCTACACCTTC. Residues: CASSLVGTADGYTF.

CDR3 region: CASSSSGGLVSTQYF. The CDR3 nucleotides read TGTGCCAGCAGCTCGTCAGGGGGGCTAGTATCGACCCAGTACTTC. The chain uses TRBV7-9 and TRBJ2-5, with a weak D call TRBD1 (7 bases). V lost 4 bases, J lost 7 bases, and 19 bases lay in between. Germline values: CDR1 SEHNR, CDR2 FQNEAQ (reference sequence). The CDR3 contains 15 residues. Filled out from reference TRBV7-9 and TRBJ2-5, the complete variable domain reads DTGVSQNPRHKITKRGQNVTFRCDPISEHNRLYWYRQTLGQGPEFLTYFQNEAQLEKSRLLSDRFSAERPKGSFSTLEIQRTEQGDSAMYLCASSSSGGLVSTQYFGPGTRLLVL.

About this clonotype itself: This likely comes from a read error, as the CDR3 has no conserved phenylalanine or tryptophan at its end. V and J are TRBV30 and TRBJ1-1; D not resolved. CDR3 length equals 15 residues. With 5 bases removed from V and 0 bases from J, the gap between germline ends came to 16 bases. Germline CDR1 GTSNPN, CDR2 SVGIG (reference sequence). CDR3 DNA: TGTGCCTGGTCCCGGAACAGCTCTATGAACACTGAAGCTTTCCTT. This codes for CAWSRNSSMNTEAFL.

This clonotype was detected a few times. The CDR3 sequence: CASSDRTTGGDTQYF. The CDR3, as DNA: TGTGCCAGCAGTGACAGGACTACCGGGGGGGATACGCAGTATTTT. V gene TRBV6-1 combines with J gene TRBJ2-3, with TRBD2 matching over 7 bases. CDR1 MNHNS and CDR2 SASEGT come from the germline V gene. The CDR3 runs to 15 residues. The V and J ends lost 3 bases and 6 bases, in that order; junction bases with no gene match: 9.

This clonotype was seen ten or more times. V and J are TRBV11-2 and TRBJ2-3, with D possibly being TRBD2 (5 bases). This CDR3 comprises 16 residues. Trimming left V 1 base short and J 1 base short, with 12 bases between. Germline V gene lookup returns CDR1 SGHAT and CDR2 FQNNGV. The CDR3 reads CASSLGVQRRTDTQYF. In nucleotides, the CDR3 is TGTGCCAGCAGCTTAGGAGTGCAGCGGCGCACAGATACGCAGTATTTT.

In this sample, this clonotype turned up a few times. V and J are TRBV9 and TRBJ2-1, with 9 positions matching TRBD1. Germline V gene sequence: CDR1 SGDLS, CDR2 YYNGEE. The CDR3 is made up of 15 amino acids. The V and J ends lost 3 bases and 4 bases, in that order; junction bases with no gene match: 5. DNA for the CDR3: TGTGCCAGCAGCGCGTCCGGGACAGGGTACAATGAGCAGTTCTTC. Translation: CASSASGTGYNEQFF.

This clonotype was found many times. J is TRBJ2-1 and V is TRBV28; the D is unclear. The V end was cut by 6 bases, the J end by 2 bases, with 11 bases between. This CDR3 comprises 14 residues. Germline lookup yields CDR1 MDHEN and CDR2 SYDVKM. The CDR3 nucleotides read TGTGCCAGCAGGGGCCTCCTCCCCTACAATGAGCAGTTCTTC. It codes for CASRGLLPYNEQFF.

CDR3 coding DNA: TGCGCCAGCAGCCAATTCCTTGGGACAGGGGTTGAAGCTTTCTTT. It codes for CASSQFLGTGVEAFF. The V and J genes are TRBV4-3 and TRBJ1-1, with 10 bases lining up with TRBD1. Per germline, CDR1 LGHNA and CDR2 YSLEER. V shed 2 bases and J 7 bases; nucleotides not matched to a gene: 7. This CDR3 comprises 15 residues.

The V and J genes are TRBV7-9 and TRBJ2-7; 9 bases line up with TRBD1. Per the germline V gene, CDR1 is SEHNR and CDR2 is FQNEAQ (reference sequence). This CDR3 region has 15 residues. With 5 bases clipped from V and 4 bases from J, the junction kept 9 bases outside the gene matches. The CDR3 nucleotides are TGTGCCAGCAGCGCTTTGGGACAGGGAGGGTACGAGCAGTACTTC. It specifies CASSALGQGGYEQYF.

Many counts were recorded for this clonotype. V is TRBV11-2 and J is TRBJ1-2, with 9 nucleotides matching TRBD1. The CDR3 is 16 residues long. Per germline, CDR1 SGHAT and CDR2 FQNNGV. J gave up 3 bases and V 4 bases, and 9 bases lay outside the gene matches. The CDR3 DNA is TGTGCCAGCAGCTCGGCCCTGAACAGGGGGCACTATGGCTACACCTTC. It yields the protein CASSSALNRGHYGYTF. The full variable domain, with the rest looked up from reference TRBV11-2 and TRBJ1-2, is EAGVAQSPRYKIIEKRQSVAFWCNPISGHATLYWYQQILGQGPKLLIQFQNNGVVDDSQLPKDRFSAERLKGVDSTLKIQPAKLEDSAVYLCASSSALNRGHYGYTFGSGTRLTVV.